This TCR beta chain was documented in a study of cytomegalovirus exposure and HLA in healthy donors. Study observations and caveats: Near-uniform donor sequencing depth was presumed by presence/absence analyses.

V was shortened by 0 bases and J by 5 bases, with 8 bases between the two germline ends. The CDR3 has 13 amino acids. The germline gives CDR1 SGHDT, CDR2 YYEEEE. This clone has only a few counts. As yet, its antigen is unknown. PCR employed 60 Vbeta and 13 Jbeta primers. Original handling: In a later analysis, around 12 million of some 80 million unique beta chains occurred in at least two donors. Using immunoSEQ multiplex PCR, the repertoire was profiled, and TCRdb retains in-frame clones only, with some absent. The V and J calls and clone size were taken over from that table, and D and trimming were inferred from the DNA. Among over 150,000 clones listed, 65% to 85% were seen once.

The source material was PBMCs. The chain has TRBV5-6 and TRBJ1-1; D unclear. This clonotype was obtained from a woman aged 35 to 49 in good health and CMV-seropositive. The CDR3 spells CASSLGGKTEAFF. The CDR3 nucleotides read TGTGCCAGCAGCTTGGGCGGGAAAACTGAAGCTTTCTTT.